The rows below give T cell receptor beta chains drawn from one sample of a study of tumor-infiltrating lymphocytes in primary liver carcinoma. TCRdb called the multiplex PCR reads again in MiXCR, with one record for every CDR3 protein. The sample lists under 85,000 distinct CDR3 sequences, roughly 72% occurring once. Sequencing was carried out using liver tumor tissue from sampling region 1. The source is a man aged 40-55 years with primary liver carcinoma and hepatitis B virus infection. Each CDR3 is given with its conserved first and last residue. A D gene is named only where the DNA matches it firmly. Only part of the rows carry a size: once, few, many, or a class if the clone is expanded.

D gene: -
clone size: many
V gene: TRBV10-3
J gene: TRBJ2-7
CDR3 protein: CAISEWAGPEYEQYF
CDR3 DNA: TGTGCCATCAGTGAGTGGGCAGGACCAGAGTACGAGCAGTACTTC

D gene: -
clone size: -
V gene: TRBV6-5
J gene: TRBJ2-1
CDR3 protein: CVSSPTVLELYNEQFF
CDR3 DNA: TGTGTCAGTAGCCCCACAGTACTAGAGTTGTACAATGAGCAGTTCTTC

D gene: -
clone size: once
V gene: TRBV11-2
J gene: TRBJ1-5
CDR3 protein: CANSLGLNQPGHF
CDR3 DNA: TGTGCCAACAGCTTAGGGTTAAATCAGCCAGGGCATTTT

D gene: TRBD1
clone size: -
V gene: TRBV12-3/TRBV12-4
J gene: TRBJ2-5
CDR3 protein: CASSSDPGTGQETQYF
CDR3 DNA: TGTGCCAGCAGCTCCGATCCGGGGACAGGGCAAGAGACCCAGTACTTC

D gene: -
clone size: -
V gene: TRBV7-8
J gene: TRBJ2-3
CDR3 protein: CASSTPLDTQYF
CDR3 DNA: TGTGCCAGTAGCACTCCCCTAGATACGCAGTATTTT

D gene: TRBD2
clone size: -
V gene: TRBV4-1
J gene: TRBJ2-4
CDR3 protein: CASSQDPGGSSPAKNIQYF
CDR3 DNA: TGTGCCAGCAGCCAAGATCCGGGGGGGAGTAGCCCTGCCAAAAACATTCAGTACTTC

D gene: -
clone size: many
V gene: TRBV12-3/TRBV12-4
J gene: TRBJ2-3
CDR3 protein: CASKPTRGDTQYF
CDR3 DNA: TGTGCCAGCAAACCTACTCGGGGAGATACGCAGTATTTT

D gene: TRBD2
clone size: once
V gene: TRBV29-1
J gene: TRBJ2-1
CDR3 protein: CSAERTSGGNEQFF
CDR3 DNA: TGCAGCGCTGAAAGAACTAGCGGAGGGAATGAGCAGTTCTTC

D gene: -
clone size: -
V gene: TRBV10-3
J gene: TRBJ2-2
CDR3 protein: CAIRADDTEELFF
CDR3 DNA: TGTGCCATCAGGGCGGATGACACCGAGGAGCTTTTTTTT

D gene: -
clone size: -
V gene: TRBV2
J gene: TRBJ1-5
CDR3 protein: CASSAPRVNQPQHF
CDR3 DNA: TGTGCCAGCAGTGCCCCGAGAGTTAATCAGCCCCAGCATTTT

D gene: TRBD1
clone size: -
V gene: TRBV28
J gene: TRBJ2-2
CDR3 protein: CASSLTGSGTWELFF
CDR3 DNA: TGTGCCAGTTCATTGACAGGGTCGGGCACCTGGGAGCTATTTTTT

D gene: -
clone size: many
V gene: TRBV14
J gene: TRBJ2-5
CDR3 protein: CASSLDPGPQETQYF
CDR3 DNA: TGTGCCAGCAGCCTAGACCCGGGACCCCAAGAGACCCAGTACTTC

D gene: TRBD2
clone size: once
V gene: TRBV30
J gene: TRBJ2-1
CDR3 protein: CAWNAMKRGARYNEQFF
CDR3 DNA: TGTGCCTGGAACGCCATGAAGCGGGGGGCCCGCTACAATGAGCAGTTCTTC

D gene: TRBD1
clone size: many
V gene: TRBV28
J gene: TRBJ2-5
CDR3 protein: CASSFDRGPETQYF
CDR3 DNA: TGTGCCAGCAGTTTTGACAGGGGGCCTGAGACCCAGTACTTC

D gene: -
clone size: -
V gene: TRBV11-2
J gene: TRBJ2-2
CDR3 protein: CTSSFKDHDRTGGLFF
CDR3 DNA: TGTACCAGCAGCTTTAAAGATCATGATAGGACCGGGGGGCTGTTTTTT

D gene: -
clone size: -
V gene: TRBV29-1
J gene: TRBJ1-2
CDR3 protein: CSVGLDSDYGYIF
CDR3 DNA: TGCAGTGTTGGGTTAGACAGCGACTATGGCTACATCTTC

D gene: -
clone size: -
V gene: TRBV5-4
J gene: TRBJ2-3
CDR3 protein: CASTLMEISTNTQYF
CDR3 DNA: TGTGCCAGCACCTTGATGGAGATCAGCACAAATACGCAGTATTTT

D gene: TRBD2
clone size: -
V gene: TRBV2
J gene: TRBJ2-7
CDR3 protein: CASSEDTSGFSYEQHF
CDR3 DNA: TGTGCCAGCAGTGAGGATACTAGCGGGTTCTCCTACGAGCAGCACTTC

D gene: TRBD1
clone size: -
V gene: TRBV4-1
J gene: TRBJ1-1
CDR3 protein: CASSQDRANRGTEAFF
CDR3 DNA: TGCGCCAGCAGCCAAGATCGTGCGAACAGGGGTACTGAAGCTTTCTTT